The rows below give T cell receptor beta chains drawn from one sample of a study of blood T cell repertoires in COVID-19. Clones were sequenced by immunoSEQ multiplex PCR, and TCRdb holds only the in-frame ones, with some missing. The data show under 300,000 clones, approximately 86% seen once. Specimen: PBMCs or T cells enriched from blood (not recorded which). The receptors were gathered from a woman between 50 and 59 years old who had recovered from COVID-19. Both conserved end residues are trimmed from each CDR3.

v_call: TRBV27
cdr3_length: 11
j_call: TRBJ2-7
cdr3_aa: ASSYPRGYEQY

v_call: TRBV19
cdr3_length: 15
j_call: TRBJ1-1
cdr3_aa: ASSIGQSRVRNTEAF

v_call: TRBV15
cdr3_length: 14
j_call: TRBJ2-3
cdr3_aa: ATSRGPSGMTDTQY

v_call: TRBV9
cdr3_length: 12
j_call: TRBJ2-1
cdr3_aa: ASSVDGRASGQF

v_call: TRBV11-2
cdr3_length: 12
j_call: TRBJ2-2
cdr3_aa: ASSLDSGTGELF

v_call: TRBV24-1
cdr3_length: 15
j_call: TRBJ2-2
cdr3_aa: ATSDITGPSFGGELF

v_call: TRBV5-1
cdr3_length: 13
j_call: TRBJ2-1
cdr3_aa: ASRSSGSPYNEQF

v_call: TRBV7-2
cdr3_length: 10
j_call: TRBJ2-2
cdr3_aa: ASRGEAGELF

v_call: TRBV7-9
cdr3_length: 12
j_call: TRBJ1-3
cdr3_aa: ASSHRAGGNTIY

v_call: TRBV5-1
cdr3_length: 12
j_call: TRBJ2-7
cdr3_aa: ASSDHRTNYEQY

v_call: TRBV18
cdr3_length: 13
j_call: TRBJ1-3
cdr3_aa: ASSPTGNGADTIY

v_call: TRBV7-6
cdr3_length: 15
j_call: TRBJ2-3
cdr3_aa: ASSKTSGTGITDTQY

v_call: TRBV28
cdr3_length: 12
j_call: TRBJ2-4
cdr3_aa: ASSSLGGGGFQY

v_call: TRBV7-9
cdr3_length: 13
j_call: TRBJ1-2
cdr3_aa: ASSLDRDSGYGYT

v_call: TRBV29-1
cdr3_length: 7
j_call: TRBJ2-7
cdr3_aa: SPRYEQY

v_call: TRBV7-2
cdr3_length: 13
j_call: TRBJ2-1
cdr3_aa: ASSTTTAPYNEQF

v_call: TRBV2
cdr3_length: 11
j_call: TRBJ1-2
cdr3_aa: ASSEVGYSRYT

v_call: TRBV11-2
cdr3_length: 11
j_call: TRBJ2-7
cdr3_aa: ASSLGQIYEQY

v_call: TRBV30
cdr3_length: 12
j_call: TRBJ2-7
cdr3_aa: AWALGLAGDEQY

v_call: TRBV5-1
cdr3_length: 15
j_call: TRBJ2-7
cdr3_aa: ASSQIYGDRGRYEQY

v_call: TRBV11-2
cdr3_length: 11
j_call: TRBJ2-2
cdr3_aa: ASSRRGTGELF

v_call: TRBV2
cdr3_length: 14
j_call: TRBJ2-1
cdr3_aa: ASNPTGWGRTDEQF

v_call: TRBV18
cdr3_length: 15
j_call: TRBJ2-2
cdr3_aa: ASSPPVGAPNTGELF

v_call: TRBV2
cdr3_length: 12
j_call: TRBJ2-2
cdr3_aa: ASRETGGAGELF

v_call: TRBV5-1
cdr3_length: 12
j_call: TRBJ1-2
cdr3_aa: ASSEQGVYYGYT

v_call: TRBV5-4
cdr3_length: 11
j_call: TRBJ2-6
cdr3_aa: ASRLQGANVLT

v_call: TRBV29-1
cdr3_length: 12
j_call: TRBJ1-1
cdr3_aa: SVSKATGNTEAF

v_call: TRBV7-8
cdr3_length: 13
j_call: TRBJ2-1
cdr3_aa: ASSQRQGALYEQF

v_call: TRBV9
cdr3_length: 16
j_call: TRBJ1-2
cdr3_aa: ASSPLSLDRGHGYGYT

v_call: TRBV6-5
cdr3_length: 13
j_call: TRBJ2-1
cdr3_aa: ASSYTGEGGNEQF

v_call: TRBV28
cdr3_length: 12
j_call: TRBJ1-1
cdr3_aa: ASKGTGWNTEAF

v_call: TRBV19
cdr3_length: 17
j_call: TRBJ2-4
cdr3_aa: ASSIDGWDRGLAKNIQY

v_call: TRBV7-9
cdr3_length: 12
j_call: TRBJ2-3
cdr3_aa: ASSERQGTDTQY

v_call: TRBV14
cdr3_length: 14
j_call: TRBJ2-1
cdr3_aa: ASSLIAGLVGGEQF

v_call: TRBV7-9
cdr3_length: 15
j_call: TRBJ1-6
cdr3_aa: ASSLVGTSSYNSPLH

v_call: TRBV7-9
cdr3_length: 12
j_call: TRBJ1-6
cdr3_aa: ASSNREYNSPLH

v_call: TRBV5-1
cdr3_length: 12
j_call: TRBJ2-2
cdr3_aa: ASRREVVTGELF

v_call: TRBV25-1
cdr3_length: 13
j_call: TRBJ2-5
cdr3_aa: ASSSLTGDVETQY

v_call: TRBV12-3/TRBV12-4
cdr3_length: 10
j_call: TRBJ1-1
cdr3_aa: ASSSGETEAF

v_call: TRBV5-1
cdr3_length: 15
j_call: TRBJ1-3
cdr3_aa: ASSFSGQSPSGNTIY

v_call: TRBV5-1
cdr3_length: 11
j_call: TRBJ1-1
cdr3_aa: ASSLGTGTEAF

v_call: TRBV3-1/TRBV3-2
cdr3_length: 11
j_call: TRBJ1-5
cdr3_aa: ASSQLSMQPQH

v_call: TRBV5-1
cdr3_length: 13
j_call: TRBJ1-1
cdr3_aa: ASSLDRGGGTEAF

v_call: TRBV4-1
cdr3_length: 12
j_call: TRBJ1-2
cdr3_aa: ASSQAGVDYGYT

v_call: TRBV5-1
cdr3_length: 16
j_call: TRBJ1-1
cdr3_aa: ASSLIPSGTSMNTEAF

v_call: TRBV2
cdr3_length: 14
j_call: TRBJ2-5
cdr3_aa: ASSEGGLAARETQY

v_call: TRBV10-3
cdr3_length: 12
j_call: TRBJ1-3
cdr3_aa: AINPGQLGNTIY

v_call: TRBV28
cdr3_length: 14
j_call: TRBJ1-2
cdr3_aa: ASSSPATGGDYGYT

v_call: TRBV10-1
cdr3_length: 12
j_call: TRBJ2-7
cdr3_aa: ASSEGTGGREQY

v_call: TRBV5-4
cdr3_length: 9
j_call: TRBJ2-3
cdr3_aa: ASSLGGTQY

v_call: TRBV7-8
cdr3_length: 13
j_call: TRBJ2-7
cdr3_aa: ASTLGAAGLYEQY

v_call: TRBV11-2
cdr3_length: 12
j_call: TRBJ2-1
cdr3_aa: ASSLGGSFNEQF

v_call: TRBV7-9
cdr3_length: 12
j_call: TRBJ1-2
cdr3_aa: ASSLVTEPYGYT

v_call: TRBV30
cdr3_length: 13
j_call: TRBJ2-2
cdr3_aa: AWSGAPENTGELF